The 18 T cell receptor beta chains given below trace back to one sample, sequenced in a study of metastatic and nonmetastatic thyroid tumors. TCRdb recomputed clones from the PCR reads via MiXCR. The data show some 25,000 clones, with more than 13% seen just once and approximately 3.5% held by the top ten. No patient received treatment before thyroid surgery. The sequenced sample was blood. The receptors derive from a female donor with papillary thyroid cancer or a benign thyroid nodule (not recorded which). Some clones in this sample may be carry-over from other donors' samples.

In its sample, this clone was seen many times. Written as DNA, the CDR3 is TGTGCCAGCAGCCGACAGGGGTACTCTGGAAACACCATATATTTT. Amino acids: CASSRQGYSGNTIYF. The chain carries TRBV6-1 and TRBJ1-3; 8 positions match TRBD1. The CDR3 consists of 15 residues. The germline V gene has CDR1 MNHNS and CDR2 SASEGT. V gave up 6 bases and J gave up 0 bases; unmatched junction bases: 4.

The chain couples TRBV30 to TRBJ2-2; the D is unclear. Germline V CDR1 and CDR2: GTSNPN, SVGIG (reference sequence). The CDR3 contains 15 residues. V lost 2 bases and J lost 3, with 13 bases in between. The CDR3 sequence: CAWSRAERDTGELFF. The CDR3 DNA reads TGTGCCTGGAGTCGGGCGGAAAGAGACACCGGGGAGCTGTTTTTT.

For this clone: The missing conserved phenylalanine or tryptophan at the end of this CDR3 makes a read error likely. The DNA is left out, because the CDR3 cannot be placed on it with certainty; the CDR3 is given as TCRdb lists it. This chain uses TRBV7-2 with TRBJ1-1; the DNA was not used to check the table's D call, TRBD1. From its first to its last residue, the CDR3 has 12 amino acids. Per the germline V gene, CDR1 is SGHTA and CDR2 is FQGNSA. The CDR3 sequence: CASSPPPGGDFS.

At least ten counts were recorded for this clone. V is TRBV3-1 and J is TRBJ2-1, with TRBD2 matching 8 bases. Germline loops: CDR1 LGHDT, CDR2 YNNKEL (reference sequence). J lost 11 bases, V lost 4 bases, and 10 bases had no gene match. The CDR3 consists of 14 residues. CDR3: CASSPRGDGRKQFF. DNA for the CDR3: TGTGCCAGCAGCCCGCGGGGGGACGGTAGGAAGCAGTTCTTC.

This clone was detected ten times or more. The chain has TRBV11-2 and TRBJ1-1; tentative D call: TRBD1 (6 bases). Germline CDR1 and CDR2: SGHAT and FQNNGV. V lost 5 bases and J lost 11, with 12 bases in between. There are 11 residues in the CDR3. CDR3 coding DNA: TGTGCCAGCAGCCTCGGGGGCAGGGCTTTCTTT. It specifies CASSLGGRAFF.

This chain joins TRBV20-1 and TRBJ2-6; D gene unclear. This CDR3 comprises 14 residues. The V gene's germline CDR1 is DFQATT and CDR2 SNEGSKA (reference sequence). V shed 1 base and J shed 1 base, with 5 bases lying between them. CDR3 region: CSARVGSGANVLTF. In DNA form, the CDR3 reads TGCAGTGCTAGAGTAGGGTCTGGGGCCAACGTCCTGACTTTC.

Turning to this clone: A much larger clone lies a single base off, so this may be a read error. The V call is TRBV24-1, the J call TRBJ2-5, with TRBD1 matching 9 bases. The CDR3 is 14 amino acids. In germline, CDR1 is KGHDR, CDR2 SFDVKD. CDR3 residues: CATGKQGAGETKYF. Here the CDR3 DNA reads TGTGCCACCGGGAAACAGGGGGCTGGAGAGACCAAGTACTTC.

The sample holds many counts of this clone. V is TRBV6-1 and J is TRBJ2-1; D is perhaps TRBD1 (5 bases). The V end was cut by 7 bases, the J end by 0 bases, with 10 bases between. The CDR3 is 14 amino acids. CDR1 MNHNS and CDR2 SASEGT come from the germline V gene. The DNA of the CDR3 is TGTGCCAGCAAGGGGCCGAGCTCCTACAATGAGCAGTTCTTC. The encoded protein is CASKGPSSYNEQFF.

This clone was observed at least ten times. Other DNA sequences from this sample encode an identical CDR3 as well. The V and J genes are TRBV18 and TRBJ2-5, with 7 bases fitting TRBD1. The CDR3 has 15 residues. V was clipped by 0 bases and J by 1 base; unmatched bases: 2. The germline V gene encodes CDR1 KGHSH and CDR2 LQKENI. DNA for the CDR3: TGTGCCAGCTCACCACCAGGGGGCCCCCAAGAGACCCAGTACTTC. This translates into CASSPPGGPQETQYF.

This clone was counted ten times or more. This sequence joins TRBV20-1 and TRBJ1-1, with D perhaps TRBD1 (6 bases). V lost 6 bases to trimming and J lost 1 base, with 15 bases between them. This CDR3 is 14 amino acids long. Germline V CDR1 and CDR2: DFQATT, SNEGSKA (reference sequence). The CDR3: CSARPWTANTEAFF. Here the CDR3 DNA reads TGCAGTGCGAGACCGTGGACAGCGAACACTGAAGCTTTCTTT.

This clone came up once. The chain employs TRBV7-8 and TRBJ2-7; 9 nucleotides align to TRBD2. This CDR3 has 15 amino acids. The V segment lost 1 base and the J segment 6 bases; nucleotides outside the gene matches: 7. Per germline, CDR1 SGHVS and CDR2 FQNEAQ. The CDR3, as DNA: TGTGCCAGCAGCTTAGGACTAGCGGAGAGCGCCGAGCAGTACTTC. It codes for CASSLGLAESAEQYF.

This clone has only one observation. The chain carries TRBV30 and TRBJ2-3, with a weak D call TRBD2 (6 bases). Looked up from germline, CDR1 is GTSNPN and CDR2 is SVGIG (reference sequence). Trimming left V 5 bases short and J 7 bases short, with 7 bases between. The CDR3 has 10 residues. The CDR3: CAWGGYTQYF. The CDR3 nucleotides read TGTGCCTGGGGGGGGTATACGCAGTATTTT. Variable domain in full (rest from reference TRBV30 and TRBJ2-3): SQTIHQWPATLVQPVGSPLSLECTVEGTSNPNLYWYRQAAGRGLQLLFYSVGIGQISSEVPQNLSASRPQDRQFILSSKKLLLSDSGFYLCAWGGYTQYFGPGTRLTVL.

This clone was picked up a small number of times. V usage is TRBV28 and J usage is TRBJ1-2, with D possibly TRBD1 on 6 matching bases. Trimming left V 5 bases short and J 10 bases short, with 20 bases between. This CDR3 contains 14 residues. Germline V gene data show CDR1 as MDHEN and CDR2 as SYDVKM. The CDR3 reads CASSRRGGSHVYTF. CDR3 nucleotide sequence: TGTGCCAGCAGTCGACGGGGGGGCTCACATGTCTACACCTTC.

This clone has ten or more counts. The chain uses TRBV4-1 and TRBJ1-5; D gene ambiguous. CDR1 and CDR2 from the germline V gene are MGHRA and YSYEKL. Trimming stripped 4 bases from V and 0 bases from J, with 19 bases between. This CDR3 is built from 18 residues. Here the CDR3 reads CASSPERSEPLSNQPQHF. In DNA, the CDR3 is TGCGCCAGCAGCCCCGAGAGGTCGGAGCCCCTTAGCAATCAGCCCCAGCATTTT.

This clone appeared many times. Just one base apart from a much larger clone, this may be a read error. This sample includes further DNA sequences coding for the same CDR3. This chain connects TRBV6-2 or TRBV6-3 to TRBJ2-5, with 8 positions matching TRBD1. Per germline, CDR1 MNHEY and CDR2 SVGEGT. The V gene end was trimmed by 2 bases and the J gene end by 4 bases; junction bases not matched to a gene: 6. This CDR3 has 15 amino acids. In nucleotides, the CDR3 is TGTGCCAGCAGTTACATACAGGGGGGACCAGAGACCCAGTACTTC. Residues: CASSYIQGGPETQYF.

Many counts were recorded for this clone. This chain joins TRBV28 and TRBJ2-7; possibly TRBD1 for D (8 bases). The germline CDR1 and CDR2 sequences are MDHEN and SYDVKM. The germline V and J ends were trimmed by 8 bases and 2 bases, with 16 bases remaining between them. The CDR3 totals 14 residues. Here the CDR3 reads CASCSQGGTYEQYF. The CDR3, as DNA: TGTGCCAGCTGCTCACAGGGGGGGACCTACGAGCAGTACTTC.

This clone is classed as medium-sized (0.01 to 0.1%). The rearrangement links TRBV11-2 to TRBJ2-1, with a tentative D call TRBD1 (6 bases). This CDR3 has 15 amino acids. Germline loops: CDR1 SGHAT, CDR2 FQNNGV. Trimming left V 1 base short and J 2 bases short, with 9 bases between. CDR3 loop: CASSLGGTPYNEQFF. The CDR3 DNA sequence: TGTGCCAGCAGCTTAGGGGGGACACCCTACAATGAGCAGTTCTTC.

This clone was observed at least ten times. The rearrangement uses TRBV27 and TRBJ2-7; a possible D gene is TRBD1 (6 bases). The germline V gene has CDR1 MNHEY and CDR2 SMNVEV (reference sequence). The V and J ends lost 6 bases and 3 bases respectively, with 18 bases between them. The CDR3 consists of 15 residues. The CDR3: CASRIKDSSSYEQYF. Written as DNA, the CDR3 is TGTGCCAGCAGAATTAAGGACAGTAGCAGCTACGAGCAGTACTTC.